These 2 T cell receptor beta chains were all obtained from the same sample, sequenced in a study of blood T cell repertoires in COVID-19. The protocol was immunoSEQ multiplex PCR, while the TCRdb copy is restricted to in-frame clones and leaves out a portion. The sample lists some 100,000 clones, roughly 90% occurring once. The sequencing sample was made of peripheral blood. All receptors derive from a man aged 65-85 years with acute or convalescent COVID-19.

The gene calls are TRBV11-3 and TRBJ2-5, with D tentatively TRBD1 (9 bases). Germline CDR1 is SGHNT and CDR2 is YENEEA. This CDR3 contains 19 residues. Trimming cost V 4 bases and J 5 bases, with 29 bases left between them. The CDR3 coding sequence is TGTGCCAGCAGCTCCCCCCGGGACAGGGCGATAGCGGGAACGGAGACCCAGTACTTC. This codes for CASSSPRDRAIAGTETQYF.

This chain joins TRBV7-9 and TRBJ1-5; D unresolved. The V gene's germline CDR1 is SEHNR and CDR2 FQNEAQ (reference sequence). V was trimmed by 5 bases and J by 5 bases, leaving 7 bases between them. The CDR3 loop spans 12 amino acids. The CDR3 DNA reads as TGTGCCAGCAGCCGCACAGATCAGCCCCAGCATTTT. As protein: CASSRTDQPQHF.